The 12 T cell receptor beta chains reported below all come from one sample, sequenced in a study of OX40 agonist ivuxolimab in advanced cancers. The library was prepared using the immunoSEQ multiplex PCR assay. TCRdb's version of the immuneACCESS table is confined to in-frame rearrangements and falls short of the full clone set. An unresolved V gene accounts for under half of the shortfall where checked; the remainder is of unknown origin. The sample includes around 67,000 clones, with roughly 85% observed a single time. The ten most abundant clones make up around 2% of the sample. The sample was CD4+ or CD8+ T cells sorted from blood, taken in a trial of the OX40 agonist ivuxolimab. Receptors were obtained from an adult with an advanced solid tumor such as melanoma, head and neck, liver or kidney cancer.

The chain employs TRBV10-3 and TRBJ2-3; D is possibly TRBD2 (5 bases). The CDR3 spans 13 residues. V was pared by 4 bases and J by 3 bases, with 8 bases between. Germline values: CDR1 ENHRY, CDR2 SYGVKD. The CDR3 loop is CAISVDSTDTQYF. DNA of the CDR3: TGTGCCATCAGTGTGGACTCTACAGATACGCAGTATTTT.

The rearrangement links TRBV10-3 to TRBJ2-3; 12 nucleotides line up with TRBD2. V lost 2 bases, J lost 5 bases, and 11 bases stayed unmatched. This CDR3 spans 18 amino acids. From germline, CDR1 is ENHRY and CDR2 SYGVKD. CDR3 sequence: CAISEEGLAGGPGDTQYF. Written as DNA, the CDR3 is TGTGCCATCAGTGAGGAGGGACTAGCGGGTGGCCCCGGAGATACGCAGTATTTT.

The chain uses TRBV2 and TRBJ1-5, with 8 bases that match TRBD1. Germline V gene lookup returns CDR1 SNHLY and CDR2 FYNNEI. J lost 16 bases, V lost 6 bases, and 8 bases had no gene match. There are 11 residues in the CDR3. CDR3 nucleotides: TGTGCCAGCAGACAGACAGGGGTCCCACATTTT. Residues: CASRQTGVPHF.

The CDR3 coding sequence is TGTGCCATCAGTGAGCCCTTGACAGGGGGGTCCAACGAGCAGTACTTC. Protein: CAISEPLTGGSNEQYF. The V call is TRBV10-3, the J call TRBJ2-7, with 9 positions matching TRBD1. Germline-derived CDR1 and CDR2 are ENHRY and SYGVKD. V gave up 2 bases and J gave up 5 bases; unmatched junction bases: 10. The CDR3 is 16 amino acids.

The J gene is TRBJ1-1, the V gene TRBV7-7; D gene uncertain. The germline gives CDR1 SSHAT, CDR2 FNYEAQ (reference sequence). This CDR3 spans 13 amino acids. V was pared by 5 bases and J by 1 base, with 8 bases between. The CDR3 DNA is TGTGCCAGCAGCCTGACACCGAACACTGAAGCTTTCTTT. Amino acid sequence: CASSLTPNTEAFF. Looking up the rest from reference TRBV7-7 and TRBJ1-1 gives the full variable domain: GAGVSQSPRYKVTKRGQDVTLRCDPISSHATLYWYQQALGQGPEFLTYFNYEAQPDKSGLPSDRFSAERPEGSISTLTIQRTEQRDSAMYRCASSLTPNTEAFFGQGTRLTVV.

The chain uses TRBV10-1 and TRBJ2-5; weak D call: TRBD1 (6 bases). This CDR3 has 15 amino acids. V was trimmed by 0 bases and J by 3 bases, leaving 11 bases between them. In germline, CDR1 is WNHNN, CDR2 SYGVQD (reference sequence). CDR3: CASSESGQGKETQYF. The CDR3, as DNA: TGCGCCAGCAGTGAGTCAGGGCAGGGGAAAGAGACCCAGTACTTC.

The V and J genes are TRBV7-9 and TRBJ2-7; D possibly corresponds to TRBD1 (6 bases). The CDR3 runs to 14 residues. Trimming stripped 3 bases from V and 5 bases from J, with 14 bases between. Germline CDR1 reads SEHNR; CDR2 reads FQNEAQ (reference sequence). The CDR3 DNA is TGTGCCAGCAGCTTGTCCCTACAGGGCGACGAGCAGTACTTC. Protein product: CASSLSLQGDEQYF.

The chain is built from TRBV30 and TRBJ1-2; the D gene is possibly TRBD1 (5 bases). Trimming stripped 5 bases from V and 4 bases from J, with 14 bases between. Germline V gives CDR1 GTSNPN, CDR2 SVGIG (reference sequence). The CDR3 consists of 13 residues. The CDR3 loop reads CAWAQGSTYGYTF. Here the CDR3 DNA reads TGTGCCTGGGCTCAGGGTTCGACCTATGGCTACACCTTC.

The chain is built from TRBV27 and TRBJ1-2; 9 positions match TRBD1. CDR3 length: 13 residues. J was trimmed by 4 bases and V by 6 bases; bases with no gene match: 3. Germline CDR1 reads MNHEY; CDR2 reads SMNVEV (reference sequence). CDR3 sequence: CASRDRGTYGYTF. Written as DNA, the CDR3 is TGTGCCAGCAGGGACAGGGGTACCTATGGCTACACCTTC.

CDR3 in DNA: TGTGCCAGCAGTGAAGTGGGCCTAGGGGATTCACCCCTCCACTTT. As protein: CASSEVGLGDSPLHF. The rearrangement joins TRBV2 to TRBJ1-6, with D perhaps matching TRBD1 (5 bases). Per the germline V gene, CDR1 is SNHLY and CDR2 is FYNNEI. The V and J ends lost 1 base and 8 bases respectively, with 12 bases between them. The CDR3 covers 15 residues.

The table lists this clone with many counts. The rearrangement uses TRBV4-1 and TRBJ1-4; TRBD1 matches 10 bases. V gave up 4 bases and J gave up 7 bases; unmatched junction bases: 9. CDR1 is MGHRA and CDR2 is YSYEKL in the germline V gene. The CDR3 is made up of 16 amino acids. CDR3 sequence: CASSLSPGQGPEKLFF. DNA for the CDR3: TGCGCCAGCAGCCTTTCGCCGGGACAGGGGCCTGAAAAACTGTTTTTT.

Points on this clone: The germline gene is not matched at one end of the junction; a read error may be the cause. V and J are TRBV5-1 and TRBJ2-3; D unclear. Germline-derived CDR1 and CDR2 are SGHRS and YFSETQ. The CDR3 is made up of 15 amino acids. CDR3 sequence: CAGSLAAESTDTQYF. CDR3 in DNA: TGCGCCGGCAGCTTGGCGGCAGAAAGCACAGATACGCAGTATTTT.